Each of the 13 T cell receptor beta chains below was sequenced from the same sample in a study of blood T cells in healthy people across ages. Then a second PCR, running about 6 to 12 cycles, was carried out with a sample-barcoded 5' primer and a J-beta primer mix. TCRdb processed the 5' RACE reads anew with MiXCR; each CDR3 protein has one entry. Altogether 760,000 or so distinct CDR3 sequences are present, about 25% being singletons, with the ten largest covering more than 7.5%. The same data also went into a second study, on T cells of mothers and their children.

Sequencing used blood. The receptors derive from a boy aged 5-17 years in good health.

This clonotype was found a few times. The chain links TRBV29-1 to TRBJ2-3; D ambiguous. Trimming pared 6 bases from V and 3 bases from J, leaving 13 bases between. CDR1 SQVTM and CDR2 ANQGSEA come from the germline V gene. CDR3 length: 13 residues. The CDR3 region has the DNA TGCAGCGTCAAAGGACGCTATACAGATACGCAGTATTTT. Protein product: CSVKGRYTDTQYF.

V usage is TRBV28 and J usage is TRBJ2-5; 8 bases map to TRBD1. The CDR3 loop spans 15 amino acids. Germline lookup yields CDR1 MDHEN and CDR2 SYDVKM. Trimming cost V 6 bases and J 3 bases; bases outside gene matches: 9. Here the CDR3 reads CASSRGAGGKETQYF. For the CDR3, the DNA is TGTGCCAGCAGCCGCGGGGCAGGGGGCAAAGAGACCCAGTACTTC.

This clonotype occurred a few times. The V gene is TRBV5-6, the J gene TRBJ2-1, with D possibly being TRBD1 (6 bases). Trimming pared 4 bases from V and 10 bases from J, leaving 12 bases between. This CDR3 has 12 residues. Looked up from germline, CDR1 is SGHDT and CDR2 is YYEEEE. This CDR3 is CASSPTQGEQFF. The CDR3 nucleotides read TGTGCCAGCAGCCCAACTCAGGGGGAGCAGTTCTTC.

The chain carries TRBV5-1 and TRBJ2-1, with TRBD1 matching over 7 bases. This CDR3 comprises 17 residues. Trimming cost V 1 base and J 3 bases; bases outside gene matches: 10. The germline V gene has CDR1 SGHRS and CDR2 YFSETQ. The CDR3 sequence is CASSLPKTGNNYNEQFF. In DNA, the CDR3 is TGCGCCAGCAGCTTGCCGAAGACAGGGAACAACTACAATGAGCAGTTCTTC.

The rearrangement links TRBV5-4 to TRBJ2-1; D remains ambiguous. V lost 9 bases and J 0 bases, leaving 13 bases between the germline ends. This CDR3 comprises 14 residues. Germline V gene lookup returns CDR1 SGHNT and CDR2 YYREEE (reference sequence). In DNA form, the CDR3 reads TGTGCCACGATCCACTCCAGCTCCTACAATGAGCAGTTCTTC. Protein: CATIHSSSYNEQFF.

In this sample, this clonotype turned up a few times. CDR3 region: CASSLIGQGGDIQYF. The CDR3 DNA sequence: TGTGCCAGCAGCTTAATTGGACAGGGCGGCGACATTCAGTACTTC. The rearrangement joins TRBV7-3 to TRBJ2-4; TRBD1 agrees at 8 bases. V lost 1 base to trimming and J lost 8 bases; unmatched junction nucleotides: 7. Germline V gives CDR1 SGHTA, CDR2 FQGTGA. The CDR3 is 15 residues long.

The chain carries TRBV27 and TRBJ2-7; weak D call: TRBD2 (6 bases). This CDR3 region has 14 residues. CDR1 is MNHEY, CDR2 SMNVEV, per germline (reference sequence). V was shortened by 8 bases and J by 3 bases, with 17 bases between the two germline ends. CDR3 amino acids: CASSLSMRDYEQYF. DNA of the CDR3: TGTGCCAGCTCGCTTTCGATGCGGGACTACGAGCAGTACTTC.

Here the CDR3 reads CASSQFPGYEQYF. The CDR3 DNA reads as TGTGCCAGCAGCCAATTTCCGGGGTACGAGCAGTACTTC. The V and J genes are TRBV3-1 and TRBJ2-7; D is perhaps TRBD2 (5 bases). V lost 2 bases and J lost 4, with 9 bases in between. CDR1 is LGHDT, CDR2 YNNKEL, per germline (reference sequence). This CDR3 contains 13 residues.

This rearrangement joins TRBV10-3 to TRBJ2-3; 9 bases line up with TRBD2. V was pared by 6 bases and J by 0 bases, with 4 bases of the junction left unmatched. The CDR3 length is 15 residues. The germline CDR1 and CDR2 sequences are ENHRY and SYGVKD. CDR3 DNA sequence: TGTGCCATCAGCGAAAGCGGGGGGAGCACAGATACGCAGTATTTT. The encoded protein is CAISESGGSTDTQYF.

This clonotype showed up just a few times. The genes are TRBV7-4 and TRBJ1-2, with 10 bases matching TRBD1. The CDR3 covers 17 residues. CDR1 SGHVT and CDR2 SQSDAQ come from the germline V gene. The V gene end was trimmed by 5 bases and the J gene end by 5 bases; junction bases not matched to a gene: 14. CDR3: CASSPDRGPPPLYGYTF. CDR3 in DNA: TGTGCCAGCAGCCCCGACAGGGGGCCCCCCCCACTATATGGCTACACCTTC.

This clonotype was recorded many times. The chain couples TRBV12-5 to TRBJ2-5; D is perhaps TRBD1 or TRBD2 (5 bases each). The CDR3 has 16 amino acids. The V gene lost 5 bases and the J gene lost 1 base, with 17 bases spanning the gap. CDR1 and CDR2 from the germline V gene are LGHNT and FRNRAP. The chain's CDR3 is CASGPPSRDAQETQYF. The CDR3 region has the DNA TGTGCTAGTGGTCCCCCGTCGAGGGACGCCCAAGAGACCCAGTACTTC.

The V gene is TRBV29-1, the J gene TRBJ2-4; the D is unclear. Germline CDR1 is SQVTM and CDR2 is ANQGSEA. The V gene lost 7 bases and the J gene lost 0 bases, with 10 bases spanning the gap. CDR3 length equals 13 residues. CDR3 bases: TGCAGCGCGTTGCCGTTAGCCAAAAACATTCAGTACTTC. This codes for CSALPLAKNIQYF.

This clonotype was seen a few times. V and J are TRBV7-9 and TRBJ2-5; no clear D. CDR1 and CDR2 from the germline V gene are SEHNR and FQNEAQ (reference sequence). The CDR3 has 13 amino acids. Deletions cut 3 bases from V and 5 bases from J, with 10 bases between. Here the CDR3 reads CASSLRSRETQYF. CDR3 sequence (DNA): TGTGCCAGCAGCTTGAGGTCTCGGGAGACCCAGTACTTC.